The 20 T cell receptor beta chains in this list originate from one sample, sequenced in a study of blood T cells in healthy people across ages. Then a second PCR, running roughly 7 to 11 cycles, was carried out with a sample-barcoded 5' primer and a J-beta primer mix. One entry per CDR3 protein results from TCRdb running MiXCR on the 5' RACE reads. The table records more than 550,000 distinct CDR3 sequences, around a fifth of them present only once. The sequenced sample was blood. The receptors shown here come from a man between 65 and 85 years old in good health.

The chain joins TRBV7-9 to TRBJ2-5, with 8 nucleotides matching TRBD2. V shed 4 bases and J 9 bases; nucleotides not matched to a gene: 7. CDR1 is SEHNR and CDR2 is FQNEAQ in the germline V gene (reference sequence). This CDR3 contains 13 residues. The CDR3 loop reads CASSSAGVPPQYF. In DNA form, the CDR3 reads TGTGCCAGCAGCTCAGCGGGGGTCCCACCCCAGTACTTC.

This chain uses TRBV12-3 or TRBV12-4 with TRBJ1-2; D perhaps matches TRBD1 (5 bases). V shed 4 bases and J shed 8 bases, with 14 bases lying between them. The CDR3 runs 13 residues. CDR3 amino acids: CASSSAGLGGYTF. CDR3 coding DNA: TGTGCCAGCAGTTCGGCAGGGTTGGGCGGCTACACCTTC.

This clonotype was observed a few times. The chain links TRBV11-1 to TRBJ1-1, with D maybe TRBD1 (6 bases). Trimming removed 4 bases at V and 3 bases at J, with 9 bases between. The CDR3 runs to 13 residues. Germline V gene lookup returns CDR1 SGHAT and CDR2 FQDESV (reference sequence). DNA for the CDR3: TGTGCCAGCAGCTCCGACAGGTACACTGAAGCTTTCTTT. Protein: CASSSDRYTEAFF. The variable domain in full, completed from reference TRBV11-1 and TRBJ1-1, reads EAEVAQSPRYKITEKSQAVAFWCDPISGHATLYWYRQILGQGPELLVQFQDESVVDDSQLPKDRFSAERLKGVDSTLKIQPAELGDSAMYLCASSSDRYTEAFFGQGTRLTVV.

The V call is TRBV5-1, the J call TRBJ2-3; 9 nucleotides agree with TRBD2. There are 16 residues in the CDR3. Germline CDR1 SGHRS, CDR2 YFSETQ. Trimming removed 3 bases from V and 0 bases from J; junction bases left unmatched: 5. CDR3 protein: CASSWRLAASTDTQYF. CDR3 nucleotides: TGCGCCAGCAGCTGGAGACTAGCGGCTAGCACAGATACGCAGTATTTT.

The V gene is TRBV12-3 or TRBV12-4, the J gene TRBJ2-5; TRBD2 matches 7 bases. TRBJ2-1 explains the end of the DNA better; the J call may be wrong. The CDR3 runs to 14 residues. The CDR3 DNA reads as TGTGCCAGCAGTTTCCGCGGGAGTGAAGATGAGCAGTTCTTC. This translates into CASSFRGSEDEQFF.

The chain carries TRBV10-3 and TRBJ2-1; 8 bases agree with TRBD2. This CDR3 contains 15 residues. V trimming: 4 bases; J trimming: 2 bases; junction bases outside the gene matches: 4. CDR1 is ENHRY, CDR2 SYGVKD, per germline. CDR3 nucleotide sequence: TGTGCCATCAGTGGAGCGGGAGAGGCCTACAATGAGCAGTTCTTC. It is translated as CAISGAGEAYNEQFF.

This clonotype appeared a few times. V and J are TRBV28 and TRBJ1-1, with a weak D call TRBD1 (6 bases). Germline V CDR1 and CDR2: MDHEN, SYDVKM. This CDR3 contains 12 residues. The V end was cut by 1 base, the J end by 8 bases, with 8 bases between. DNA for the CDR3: TGTGCCAGCAGTTTATTCGGGGGCGAAGCTTTCTTT. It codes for CASSLFGGEAFF. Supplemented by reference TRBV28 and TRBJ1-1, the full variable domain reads DVKVTQSSRYLVKRTGEKVFLECVQDMDHENMFWYRQDPGLGLRLIYFSYDVKMKEKGDIPEGYSVSREKKERFSLILESASTNQTSMYLCASSLFGGEAFFGQGTRLTVV.

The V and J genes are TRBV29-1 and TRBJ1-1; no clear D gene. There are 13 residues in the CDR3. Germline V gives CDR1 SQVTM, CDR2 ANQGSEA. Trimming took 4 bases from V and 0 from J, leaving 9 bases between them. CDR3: CSVVSGVNTEAFF. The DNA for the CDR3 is TGCAGCGTTGTTTCCGGAGTGAACACTGAAGCTTTCTTT.

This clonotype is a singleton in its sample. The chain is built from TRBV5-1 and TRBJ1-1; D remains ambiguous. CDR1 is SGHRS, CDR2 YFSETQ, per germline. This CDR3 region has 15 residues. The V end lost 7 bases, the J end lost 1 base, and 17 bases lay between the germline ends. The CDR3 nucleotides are TGCGCCAGCCGGCCTGTAGGTCAACCGAACACTGAAGCTTTCTTT. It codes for CASRPVGQPNTEAFF.

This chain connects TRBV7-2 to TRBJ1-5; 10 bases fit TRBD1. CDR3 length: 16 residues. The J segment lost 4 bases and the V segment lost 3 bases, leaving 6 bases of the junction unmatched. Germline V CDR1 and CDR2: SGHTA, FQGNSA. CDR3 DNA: TGTGCCAGCAGCTTCGACAGGGGGCGGGGGAATCAGCCCCAGCATTTT. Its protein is CASSFDRGRGNQPQHF. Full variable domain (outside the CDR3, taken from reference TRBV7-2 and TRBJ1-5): GAGVSQSPSNKVTEKGKDVELRCDPISGHTALYWYRQSLGQGLEFLIYFQGNSAPDKSGLPSDRFSAERTGGSVSTLTIQRTQQEDSAVYLCASSFDRGRGNQPQHFGDGTRLSIL.

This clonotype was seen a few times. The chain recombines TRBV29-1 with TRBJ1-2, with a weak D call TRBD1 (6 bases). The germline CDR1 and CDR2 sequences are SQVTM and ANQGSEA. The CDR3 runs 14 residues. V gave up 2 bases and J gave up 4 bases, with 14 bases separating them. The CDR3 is CSVESGGRGYGYTF. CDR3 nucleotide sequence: TGCAGCGTTGAATCCGGGGGCCGGGGCTATGGCTACACCTTC.

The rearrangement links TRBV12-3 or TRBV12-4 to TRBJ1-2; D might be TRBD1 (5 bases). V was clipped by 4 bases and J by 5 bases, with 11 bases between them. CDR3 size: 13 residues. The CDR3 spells CASSSGQVYGYTF. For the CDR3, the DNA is TGTGCCAGCAGTTCGGGGCAGGTTTATGGCTACACCTTC.

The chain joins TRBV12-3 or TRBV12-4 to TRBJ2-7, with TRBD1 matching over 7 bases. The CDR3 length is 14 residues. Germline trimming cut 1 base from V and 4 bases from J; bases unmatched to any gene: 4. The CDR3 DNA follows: TGTGCCAGCAGTTTAGGGGACAGCCGGTACGAGCAGTACGTC. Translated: CASSLGDSRYEQYV.

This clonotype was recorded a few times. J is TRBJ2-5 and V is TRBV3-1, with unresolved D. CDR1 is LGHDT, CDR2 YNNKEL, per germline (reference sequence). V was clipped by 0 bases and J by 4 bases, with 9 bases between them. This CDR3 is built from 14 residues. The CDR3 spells CASSQERSVETQYF. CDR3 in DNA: TGTGCCAGCAGCCAAGAGAGGAGCGTAGAGACCCAGTACTTC.

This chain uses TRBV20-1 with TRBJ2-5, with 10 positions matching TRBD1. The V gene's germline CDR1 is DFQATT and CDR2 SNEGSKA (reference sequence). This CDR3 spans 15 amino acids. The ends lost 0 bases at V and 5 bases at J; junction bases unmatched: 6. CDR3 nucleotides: TGCAGTGCTAGAGAAACCGGGACAGGGGAGGAGACCCAGTACTTC. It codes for CSARETGTGEETQYF.

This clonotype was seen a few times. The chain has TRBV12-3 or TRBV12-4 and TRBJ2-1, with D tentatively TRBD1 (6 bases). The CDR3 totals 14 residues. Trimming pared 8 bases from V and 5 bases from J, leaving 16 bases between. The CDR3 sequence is CASSAQGRHNEQFF. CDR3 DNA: TGTGCCAGCTCCGCTCAGGGGAGACACAATGAGCAGTTCTTC.

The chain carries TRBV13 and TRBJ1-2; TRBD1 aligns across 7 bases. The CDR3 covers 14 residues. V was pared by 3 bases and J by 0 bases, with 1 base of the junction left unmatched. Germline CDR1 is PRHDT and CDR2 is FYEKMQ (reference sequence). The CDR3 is CASSFQGANYGYTF. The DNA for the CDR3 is TGTGCCAGCAGCTTTCAGGGGGCTAACTATGGCTACACCTTC.

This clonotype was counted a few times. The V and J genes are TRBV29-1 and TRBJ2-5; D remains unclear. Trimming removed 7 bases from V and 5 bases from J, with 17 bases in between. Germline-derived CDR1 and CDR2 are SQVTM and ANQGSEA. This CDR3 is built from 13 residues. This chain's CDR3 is CSAGRTYAETQYF. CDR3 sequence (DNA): TGCAGCGCCGGAAGGACCTATGCGGAGACCCAGTACTTC.

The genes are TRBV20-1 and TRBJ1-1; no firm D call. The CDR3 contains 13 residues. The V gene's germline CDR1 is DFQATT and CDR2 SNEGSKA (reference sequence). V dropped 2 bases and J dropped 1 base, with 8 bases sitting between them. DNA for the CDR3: TGCAGTGCTAGACCACCTCCGAACACTGAAGCTTTCTTT. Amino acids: CSARPPPNTEAFF.

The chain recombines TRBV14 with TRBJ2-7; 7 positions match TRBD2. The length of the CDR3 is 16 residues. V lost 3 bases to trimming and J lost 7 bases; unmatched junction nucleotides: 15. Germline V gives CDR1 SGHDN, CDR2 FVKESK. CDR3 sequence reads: CASSQIELAELEEQYF. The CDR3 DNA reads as TGTGCCAGCAGCCAGATAGAGCTAGCGGAGCTGGAGGAGCAGTACTTC. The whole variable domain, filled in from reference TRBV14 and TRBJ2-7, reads EAGVTQFPSHSVIEKGQTVTLRCDPISGHDNLYWYRRVMGKEIKFLLHFVKESKQDESGMPNNRFLAERTGGTYSTLKVQPAELEDSGVYFCASSQIELAELEEQYFGPGTRLTVT.